This TCR beta chain was found in a study of T-cell reconstitution after alpha-beta-depleted transplantation in children (dated by TCRdb to the mid-2010s). Notes on the research overall: Using TCR repertoire profiling, the study followed T-cell immune reconstitution in a quantitative way in children after TCRalphabeta/CD19-depleted allogeneic hematopoietic cell transplantation.

Comment on this clonotype: The antigen it binds to is not known. No base quality information exists; no much larger clone differs at one position.

In the germline V gene, CDR1 corresponds to MGHRA and CDR2 to YSYEKL. Germline trimming: 4 bases from V, 5 bases from J; junction bases outside gene matches: 9. The CDR3, from cysteine to phenylalanine, totals 16 residues. The kept DNA is CDR3 alone, 48 bases in frame from the first base. The sample's treatment or condition, from its label and the paper: allogeneic hematopoietic cell transplantation with graft depleted of TCRalphabeta T cells and CD19 B cells. The transplant recipients were children given TCRalphabeta/CD19-depleted allogeneic hematopoietic cell grafts. Receptor amplification or capture employed PCR. Instrument used: Illumina HiSeq 2500. To normalize quantification of the TCRbeta repertoire, the TCR libraries were built with molecular barcoding that relied on unique molecular identifiers. TCRdb itself trimmed the public reads at Q25 with fastp, ran MiXCR and retained productive beta chains. Duplicate CDR3 protein sequences are folded into a single record with the most common DNA and genes. In all, the sample holds 100,000 or so distinct CDR3 sequences, and around a quarter of those were seen once. The ten largest clones add up to about 20% of the sample.

The study at large found these results: In some patients, high TCRbeta diversity at day 60 was attributed to recipient T cells and intrathymic progenitors that had survived conditioning. Over subsequent months, a decline in hyperexpanded clone frequencies was noted, and after one year, T-cell counts and TCRbeta diversity were mostly ascribed to newly produced T cells. Apparently early alphabetaT-cell count recovery about two months after transplant reportedly relied on only several hundred rapidly expanded clones derived from non-depleted graft cells.

The V gene is TRBV4-1 and the J gene is TRBJ2-1; TRBD1 aligns with 9 central bases. This TCR was sampled from a boy aged 2 to 10 with acute lymphoblastic leukemia, due to receive a stem cell transplant. Sequenced here: PBMCs, sampled before TCRalphabeta/CD19-depleted stem cell transplant. Here is the DNA: TGCGCCAGCAGCCCGTTTGTTGGACAGGGGAACAATGAGCAGTTCTTC. This translates into CASSPFVGQGNNEQFF.